This T cell receptor (beta chain) was documented in a study of T cells in Graves' hyperthyroidism and ophthalmopathy (dated by TCRdb to 2018 to 2020). With regard to the full study: Peripheral blood was collected at initial diagnosis, before any treatment. The paper reports TCR Vbeta CDR3 sequencing of approximately 130 peripheral blood samples: fewer than 50 ophthalmopathy, under 80 hyperthyroidism and approximately 17 progressor patients. Thyroid tissue and blood T-cell repertoires from about six Graves' hyperthyroidism patients were also compared in the study. An independent validation cohort of around 19 hyperthyroidism patients and 17 patients who later progressed to ophthalmopathy tested prospective prediction of ophthalmopathy. Once sampling was done, hyperthyroidism patients were given methimazole at a starting dose of 30 mg daily, whereas ophthalmopathy patients were given high-dose intravenous methylprednisolone. To identify distinguishing TCR V-J signatures, a discovery cohort of about a hundred patients was used, comprising 40 to 45 with Graves' ophthalmopathy and 57 with stable Graves' hyperthyroidism. The 95 to 100 discovery patients were divided at random into training and test sets in a 7:3 ratio. Overall study outcomes, separate from this receptor: Sample size was not statistically predetermined, and blinding of investigators to group allocation was not performed. Blood samples also contained most of the expanded thyroid clonotypes (frequency above 0.001), which suggests that blood repertoires may reflect thyroid immune responses. In cross-validation, a model built on a 13 V-J signature told ophthalmopathy apart from stable hyperthyroidism with under 90% sensitivity and around 81% specificity, and in testing the same model reached 80%/75%. In validation, progression to ophthalmopathy was predicted by the model with roughly 71% sensitivity and roughly 72% specificity, a median of around 6.5 months before onset.

For this clonotype: Its binding antigen is unknown. Since a much larger clone is just one base distant, this may be a read error.

Hyperthyroidism patients were aged 18 to 65 years and newly diagnosed, with disease duration of less than 2 months. Patients with uncontrolled infections, other autoimmune diseases, pregnancy or lactation were excluded. Clinical symptoms, serum thyroxine and TRAb, thyroid ultrasound, and orbital computed tomography formed the basis for the diagnoses. Blood from progressor patients was drawn when they were first diagnosed with hyperthyroidism, before any ophthalmopathy symptoms appeared. Ficoll-Paque density gradient centrifugation was used to isolate PBMCs from approximately 10 ml of fresh peripheral blood. Patients classed as progressors first received a Graves' hyperthyroidism diagnosis and then went on to develop ophthalmopathy during follow-up. Trizol reagent was used to extract total RNA, and RNA quality was then checked on an Agilent 2100 Bioanalyzer. From its cysteine to its phenylalanine, the CDR3 spans 13 amino acids. Solely the CDR3 DNA is kept, with 39 bases framed from the first base. Trimming at the junction amounts to 0 bases on V and 6 bases on J, and the germline ends lie 6 bases apart.

The TCR beta CDR3 regions were amplified from the RNA transcripts. For the first round of RT-PCR on the TCR CDR3, the HTBI primer set was used together with the Qiagen OneStep RT-PCR kit. Libraries were constructed in a second round of multiplex PCR, after which size selection and purification were carried out. Paired-end sequencing of the libraries was performed with 100 bp reads on an Illumina HiSeq2000. The original pipeline was this. Raw data were processed with SOAPnuke, discarding reads with adapters, uncalled bases, mean Phred below 15, or no exact constant-primer or identifier match. COPE v1.2.5 was used to merge the high-quality paired reads, and each unique nucleotide sequence was defined as a clonotype. MiTCR v1.1 was used to align the clonotypes against IMGT TRBV, TRBD and TRBJ reference segments. Analysis was restricted to V-J combinations with a frequency above 0.0001, which covered 99% to 99.2% of repertoires. A TCS score was defined as the ratio of F50 (clonal expansion) to E x V (chaos), with BLOSUM62-based TCRdist applied between CDR3 peptides within each V-J. Welch's t-statistics and random forest reduced around 520 V-J features to around 14, which were used in a naive Bayes classifier (R e1071). The public reads were reanalyzed by TCRdb: fastp trimming at Q25, MiXCR alignment, in-frame beta chains only. All rows with the same CDR3 protein become a single entry with the most common DNA and genes. It is TCRdb's table, rather than the study itself, that gives the V and J calls and clone size. The sample yields more than 550,000 distinct CDR3 sequences; 18% were counted once. Approximately 15% of the sample goes to the ten largest clones.

This sequence was found in a woman in her 50s with Graves' hyperthyroidism that later progressed to Graves' ophthalmopathy. Material: blood. This chain is built from TRBV12-3 or TRBV12-4 and TRBJ2-1; confidence is insufficient to name the D gene. The CDR3 region reads CASSLAAVNEQFF. The sequenced DNA is TGTGCCAGCAGTTTAGCCGCAGTCAATGAGCAGTTCTTC.